This entry features one TCR beta chain sequence. As yet, its antigen is unknown. The data were taken from a study of identical twins. cDNA molecules carried unique molecular identifiers, and template switching added a universal primer site. TCRdb reprocessed the 5' RACE reads with MiXCR, giving one entry per CDR3 protein. The sample consists of hundreds of thousands of distinct CDR3 sequences, roughly an eighth of them appearing once. Donors were all healthy Caucasians. V was trimmed by 3 bases and J by 1 base, leaving 12 bases between them. CDR3 length equals 14 residues. Germline values: CDR1 DFQATT, CDR2 SNEGSKA (reference sequence). The study, taken as a whole, reports: Reduced insertions were recorded for abundant cord blood beta clonotypes, with no such pattern in memory repertoires. Weaker excess sharing between twins was seen in beta out-of-frame sequences.

The sample was also reused in another study, on yellow fever vaccine responses in identical twins.

The V call is TRBV20-1, the J call TRBJ1-1, with a possible D match to TRBD1 (6 bases). This receptor was identified in a young woman in good health. The sequencing sample was made of PBMCs. CDR3 residues: CSASLGAGNTEAFF. CDR3 in DNA: TGCAGTGCTAGCTTGGGGGCGGGGAACACTGAAGCTTTCTTT.